These T cell receptor beta chains were read from a single sample in a study of shared clonotypes between healthy human individuals. Clones were read by immunoSEQ multiplex PCR, and TCRdb kept only the in-frame ones, dropping some. This sample has around 2.1 million clones, with almost 96% found just once. Material: naive CD4+ T cells sorted from blood. The source is a man aged 18 to 29 in good health. The CDR3 runs from the conserved cysteine through the conserved F or W. D genes are given only for firm matches. Size values are once, few and many counts, or a class for expanded clones, and some rows have none.

-	TRBV30	TRBJ1-6	-	CASTSSYNSPLHF	TGTGCTTCGACGAGCTCCTATAATTCACCCCTCCACTTT
TRBD1	TRBV27	TRBJ2-7	-	CASSPGTGFYEQYF	TGTGCCAGCAGTCCAGGGACAGGGTTTTACGAGCAGTACTTC
-	TRBV28	TRBJ1-1	-	CASSWNLEAFF	TGTGCCAGCAGCTGGAACCTTGAAGCTTTCTTT
-	TRBV27	TRBJ1-5	-	CASSSTTVNQPQHF	TGTGCCAGCAGTTCAACCACCGTCAATCAGCCCCAGCATTTT
-	TRBV20-1	TRBJ2-1	-	CSVSWDEQFF	TGCAGTGTTTCCTGGGATGAGCAGTTCTTC
-	TRBV6-5	TRBJ2-3	-	CASRQGPGTDTQYF	TGTGCCAGCAGACAGGGTCCAGGCACAGATACGCAGTATTTT
-	TRBV10-1	TRBJ2-7	-	CASTGAIYEQYF	TGCGCCAGCACCGGGGCCATCTACGAGCAGTACTTC
-	TRBV19	TRBJ1-1	-	CASSIRDTEAFF	TGTGCCAGTAGTATCCGTGACACTGAAGCTTTCTTT
-	TRBV9	TRBJ2-3	-	CASILEDTQYF	TGTGCCAGCATCCTGGAAGATACGCAGTATTTT
TRBD1	TRBV5-1	TRBJ2-7	-	CASSGGTGPEQYF	TGCGCCAGCAGCGGCGGGACAGGTCCCGAGCAGTACTTC
-	TRBV19	TRBJ1-1	-	CASSSTLNTEAFF	TGTGCCAGTAGTTCCACACTAAACACTGAAGCTTTCTTT
-	TRBV19	TRBJ2-5	-	CASSIDRPTLPEQETQYF	TGTGCCAGTAGTATAGATAGACCGACTCTCCCTGAACAAGAGACCCAGTACTTC
-	TRBV7-9	TRBJ2-3	-	CASSLAQLFDTQYF	TGTGCCAGCAGCTTAGCGCAACTATTTGATACGCAGTATTTT
-	TRBV5-1	TRBJ2-3	-	CASSLGLATDTQYF	TGCGCCAGCAGCTTGGGCCTAGCGACAGATACGCAGTATTTT
TRBD1	TRBV7-2	TRBJ1-2	-	CASSLGQKGGYTF	TGTGCCAGCAGCTTGGGACAGAAGGGTGGCTACACCTTC
TRBD1	TRBV29-1	TRBJ1-1	-	CSVAKTPLGQGAEAFF	TGCAGCGTTGCAAAAACCCCTTTAGGACAGGGGGCTGAAGCTTTCTTT
TRBD2	TRBV30	TRBJ2-7	-	CAWSPAGGRYEQYF	TGTGCCTGGAGCCCAGCGGGAGGCCGCTACGAGCAGTACTTC
-	TRBV4-1	TRBJ2-7	once	CASSLAAGTTHSYEQYF	TGCGCCAGCAGCCTTGCTGCCGGGACGACACACTCCTACGAGCAGTACTTC
-	TRBV5-1	TRBJ2-5	-	CASSLAGESTQYF	TGCGCCAGCAGCTTGGCCGGTGAATCAACCCAGTACTTC
-	TRBV6-5	TRBJ2-7	-	CASTAAGSYEQYF	TGTGCCAGCACCGCGGCGGGATCCTACGAGCAGTACTTC
-	TRBV4-2	TRBJ1-4	-	CASSQGGGVGTNEKLFF	TGTGCCAGCAGCCAAGGGGGAGGGGTGGGGACTAATGAAAAACTGTTTTTT
-	TRBV18	TRBJ2-1	-	CASSPSRGSYNEQFF	TGTGCCAGCTCACCTTCGAGGGGCTCCTACAATGAGCAGTTCTTC
-	TRBV6-5	TRBJ2-1	-	CASTPGGHEQFF	TGTGCCAGCACTCCCGGTGGGCATGAGCAGTTCTTC
-	TRBV5-1	TRBJ2-3	-	CASSSPSPSDTQYF	TGCGCCAGCAGCTCCCCCTCCCCCTCAGATACGCAGTATTTT
-	TRBV6-1	TRBJ1-6	-	CASSSTGTYNSPLHF	TGTGCCAGCAGTTCTACCGGGACCTATAATTCACCCCTCCACTTT
-	TRBV5-1	TRBJ2-7	-	CASSLDLGEQYF	TGCGCCAGCAGCTTAGATTTAGGCGAGCAGTACTTC
-	TRBV7-9	TRBJ1-2	-	CASSLPASGYTF	TGTGCCAGCAGCTTGCCAGCCAGTGGCTACACCTTC
TRBD2	TRBV2	TRBJ2-4	-	CASTLGGGLAKNIQYF	TGTGCCAGCACCTTGGGGGGAGGGTTAGCCAAAAACATTCAGTACTTC
-	TRBV5-1	TRBJ2-3	-	CASSKDRTTDTQYF	TGCGCCAGCAGCAAAGACAGGACCACAGATACGCAGTATTTT
-	TRBV10-2	TRBJ1-3	-	CASLKTGGSYSGNTIYF	TGCGCCAGCCTAAAGACAGGAGGCTCGTACTCTGGAAACACCATATATTTT
-	TRBV29-1	TRBJ2-3	-	CSVGQNWADTQYF	TGCAGCGTTGGACAGAATTGGGCAGATACGCAGTATTTT
TRBD2	TRBV6-6	TRBJ2-1	-	CASSLSGGPDYEQFF	TGTGCCAGCAGTCTTAGCGGGGGGCCAGACTATGAGCAGTTCTTC
TRBD1	TRBV7-3	TRBJ1-3	-	CASSPTGASGNTIYF	TGTGCCAGCAGCCCGACAGGGGCTTCTGGAAACACCATATATTTT
-	TRBV30	TRBJ1-4	-	CAWSVRGATNEKLFF	TGTGCCTGGAGTGTACGGGGGGCAACTAATGAAAAACTGTTTTTT
-	TRBV6-5	TRBJ2-7	-	CASSYSYGGSQYF	TGTGCCAGCAGTTACTCGTATGGGGGCTCGCAGTACTTC
TRBD1	TRBV4-3	TRBJ2-2	once	CASSQLRGHDTGELFF	TGCGCCAGCAGCCAACTCAGGGGGCATGACACCGGGGAGCTGTTTTTT
TRBD2	TRBV10-3	TRBJ2-2	-	CAISESSLAGDTGELFF	TGTGCCATCAGTGAGTCGAGTCTAGCGGGGGACACCGGGGAGCTGTTTTTT
-	TRBV9	TRBJ2-3	-	CASSGPDTQYF	TGTGCCAGCAGCGGGCCAGATACGCAGTATTTT
-	TRBV5-5	TRBJ2-3	-	CASSPQAGFTDTQYF	TGTGCCAGCAGCCCACAGGCCGGGTTTACGGATACGCAGTATTTT
-	TRBV11-2	TRBJ2-7	once	CASSIRDSSLRQYF	TGTGCCAGCAGTATCCGGGACTCCTCTTTACGGCAGTACTTC
-	TRBV19	TRBJ1-3	-	CASSSSSGNTIYF	TGTGCCAGTAGTTCAAGCTCTGGAAACACCATATATTTT
TRBD2	TRBV30	TRBJ2-1	once	CAWSGTIVYNEQFF	TGTGCCTGGTCCGGGACTATCGTTTACAATGAGCAGTTCTTC
-	TRBV6-6	TRBJ2-7	-	CASSYGVSTYEQYF	TGTGCCAGCAGTTACGGGGTTTCCACCTACGAGCAGTACTTC